These 27 T cell receptor beta chains share one sample of origin, sequenced in a study of T cells in Graves' hyperthyroidism and ophthalmopathy. Authors of the study amplified TCR beta CDR3 regions from RNA transcripts. TCR CDR3 underwent first-round RT-PCR with the HTBI primer set. In TCRdb, the multiplex PCR reads were re-called with MiXCR into one record per CDR3 protein. The sample carries approximately 430,000 distinct CDR3 sequences, roughly 15% recorded once. Sequences were obtained from blood. All receptors derive from a man younger than 35 with Graves' ophthalmopathy.

The V gene is TRBV4-1, the J gene TRBJ1-5; maybe TRBD1 (5 bases). V was clipped by 8 bases and J by 1 base, with 15 bases between them. Germline V gene sequence: CDR1 MGHRA, CDR2 YSYEKL. The CDR3 is 15 residues long. The CDR3 region is CASGPQVYSNQPQHF. In DNA form, the CDR3 reads TGCGCCAGCGGCCCACAGGTTTACAGCAATCAGCCCCAGCATTTT.

In this sample, this clonotype turned up many times. V gene TRBV7-2 combines with J gene TRBJ2-7; 7 bases match TRBD2. Germline V gene lookup returns CDR1 SGHTA and CDR2 FQGNSA. There are 15 residues in the CDR3. V dropped 5 bases and J dropped 3; count of bases not matched to a gene: 10. This CDR3 is CASSPTPGLGYEQYF. For the CDR3, the DNA is TGTGCCAGCAGCCCTACCCCTGGACTAGGCTACGAGCAGTACTTC.

In its sample, this clonotype was seen many times. The CDR3 coding sequence is TGCGCCAGCAGCTTGGACGTTAGCGGGGGAGGTGAGCAGTACTTC. Amino acid sequence: CASSLDVSGGGEQYF. This chain joins TRBV5-1 and TRBJ2-7; 9 bases agree with TRBD2. The CDR3 is 15 residues long. Per germline, CDR1 SGHRS and CDR2 YFSETQ. The ends lost 0 bases at V and 7 bases at J; junction bases unmatched: 8. The variable domain in full, completed from reference TRBV5-1 and TRBJ2-7, reads KAGVTQTPRYLIKTRGQQVTLSCSPISGHRSVSWYQQTPGQGLQFLFEYFSETQRNKGNFPGRFSGRQFSNSRSEMNVSTLELGDSALYLCASSLDVSGGGEQYFGPGTRLTVT.

Many counts were recorded for this clonotype. The chain combines TRBV12-3 or TRBV12-4 with TRBJ2-1; 8 bases line up with TRBD1. This CDR3 is built from 15 residues. V shed 4 bases and J 9 bases; nucleotides not matched to a gene: 11. CDR3 coding DNA: TGTGCCAGCAGTTCCCGGGACAGGCTTGACTTTGAGCAGTTCTTC. This encodes CASSSRDRLDFEQFF.

This clonotype was seen ten or more times. This chain joins TRBV5-1 and TRBJ1-1; D might be TRBD1 (5 bases). The CDR3 is made up of 17 amino acids. Germline V gene sequence: CDR1 SGHRS, CDR2 YFSETQ. V dropped 4 bases and J dropped 0 bases, with 19 bases sitting between them. The DNA for the CDR3 is TGCGCCAGCAGCACGCGTCCCGGGACGGGAATGAACACTGAAGCTTTCTTT. This codes for CASSTRPGTGMNTEAFF.

Comment on this clonotype: This likely comes from a read error, as the CDR3 has no conserved phenylalanine or tryptophan at its end. The V and J genes are TRBV14 and TRBJ1-1; D possibly corresponds to TRBD1 (5 bases). This CDR3 has 13 residues. CDR1 and CDR2 from the germline V gene are SGHDN and FVKESK. V gave up 4 bases and J gave up 1 base, with 7 bases separating them. The CDR3, as DNA: TGTGCCAGCAGCCGACAGCCGAACACTGAAGCTTTCCTT. Its protein is CASSRQPNTEAFL.

This chain links TRBV7-9 with TRBJ1-2; a possible D gene is TRBD1 (5 bases). CDR3 length equals 13 residues. CDR1 and CDR2 (germline): SEHNR, FQNEAQ (reference sequence). With 4 bases removed from V and 4 bases from J, the gap between germline ends came to 10 bases. The CDR3 loop is CASSSVGVYGYTF. CDR3 bases: TGTGCCAGCAGCTCGGTGGGGGTCTATGGCTACACCTTC.

Many counts were recorded for this clonotype. The chain carries TRBV11-2 and TRBJ2-5; 9 nucleotides line up with TRBD2. Per germline, CDR1 SGHAT and CDR2 FQNNGV. Trimming removed 0 bases from V and 3 bases from J; junction bases left unmatched: 14. This CDR3 spans 19 amino acids. The CDR3 DNA sequence: TGTGCCAGCAGCTTAGAGCCCGTAAGGCTAGCGGGAAATGAAGAGACCCAGTACTTC. As protein: CASSLEPVRLAGNEETQYF.

In its sample, this clonotype was seen many times. The chain carries TRBV12-3 or TRBV12-4 and TRBJ1-5; 7 bases agree with TRBD1. With V trimmed by 6 bases and J by 6 bases, 8 bases remained unmatched. CDR3 length equals 14 residues. CDR3 bases: TGTGCCAGCAGCCGGGGCCCAGGGGGTCAGCCCCAGCATTTT. Translating it yields CASSRGPGGQPQHF.

This clonotype was found a few times. The chain carries TRBV24-1 and TRBJ2-3, with D hard to call. The germline V and J ends were trimmed by 4 bases and 6 bases, with 13 bases remaining between them. There are 14 residues in the CDR3. Germline assignment: CDR1 KGHDR and CDR2 SFDVKD. The CDR3 here is CATSDRATGDTQYF. The CDR3 DNA is TGTGCCACCAGTGACCGCGCGACCGGGGATACGCAGTATTTT.

This clonotype was seen a handful of times. This chain joins TRBV30 and TRBJ1-2; maybe TRBD1 (6 bases). Germline values: CDR1 GTSNPN, CDR2 SVGIG (reference sequence). Trimming pared 3 bases from V and 2 bases from J, leaving 13 bases between. This CDR3 spans 14 amino acids. The CDR3 spells CAWRSQGANYGYTF. The CDR3 DNA reads as TGTGCCTGGAGGTCACAGGGAGCCAACTATGGCTACACCTTC.

This clonotype was seen only a few times. This chain uses TRBV6-1 with TRBJ2-1; TRBD1 agrees at 8 bases. The CDR3 is 12 residues long. Germline lookup yields CDR1 MNHNS and CDR2 SASEGT. With V trimmed by 10 bases and J by 9 bases, 8 bases remained unmatched. CDR3 nucleotides: TGTGCCACATTCAGGGGGACAGGTGAGCAGTTCTTC. It is translated as CATFRGTGEQFF.

The CDR3 here is CASSPTSAVEQFF. The CDR3 DNA reads TGTGCCAGTAGTCCTACTAGCGCGGTCGAGCAGTTCTTC. This chain uses TRBV19 with TRBJ2-1, with 7 bases aligning to TRBD2. There are 13 residues in the CDR3. Germline V CDR1 and CDR2: LNHDA, SQIVND (reference sequence). Losses at the gene ends were 5 bases for V and 10 bases for J; bases not matched to a gene: 8.

This clonotype was recorded many times. This chain uses TRBV3-1 with TRBJ1-5; 11 bases match TRBD1. Germline V gene sequence: CDR1 LGHDT, CDR2 YNNKEL (reference sequence). The CDR3 covers 16 residues. The junction had 7 bases not matched to a gene; V was cut back by 4 bases and J by 5 bases. For the CDR3, the DNA is TGTGCCAGCAGCCCGGGACAGGGGGTAAACGATCAGCCCCAGCATTTT. Its protein is CASSPGQGVNDQPQHF. The full variable domain, completed using reference TRBV3-1 and TRBJ1-5, is DTAVSQTPKYLVTQMGNDKSIKCEQNLGHDTMYWYKQDSKKFLKIMFSYNNKELIINETVPNRFSPKSPDKAHLNLHINSLELGDSAVYFCASSPGQGVNDQPQHFGDGTRLSIL.

This chain connects TRBV24-1 to TRBJ2-1; D is perhaps TRBD1 (6 bases). Per the germline V gene, CDR1 is KGHDR and CDR2 is SFDVKD. The CDR3 has 16 residues. V was trimmed by 7 bases and J by 2 bases, leaving 17 bases between them. CDR3 in amino acids: CATSGTGIQTYNEQFF. The CDR3 DNA reads as TGTGCCACCAGCGGAACAGGGATACAGACCTACAATGAGCAGTTCTTC.

In its sample, this clonotype was seen a few times. This may arise from a read error, as a much more abundant clone is one base away. The chain combines TRBV12-3 or TRBV12-4 with TRBJ2-1; TRBD2 might be the D (5 bases). The germline V and J ends were trimmed by 1 base and 12 bases, with 10 bases remaining between them. This CDR3 is built from 12 residues. The CDR3 spells CASSLVATGQFF. The CDR3, as DNA: TGTGCCAGCAGTTTAGTAGCGACTGGGCAGTTCTTC.

The chain has TRBV7-6 and TRBJ1-4; TRBD1 aligns across 9 bases. This CDR3 spans 14 amino acids. From germline, CDR1 is SGHVS and CDR2 FNYEAQ. Trimming removed 4 bases from V and 5 bases from J; junction bases left unmatched: 2. This chain's CDR3 is CASSSGTGNEKLFF. In DNA form, the CDR3 reads TGTGCCAGCAGCTCCGGGACAGGGAATGAAAAACTGTTTTTT.

The chain couples TRBV5-8 to TRBJ2-3; the D is unclear. Germline V CDR1 and CDR2: SGHTS, YDEGEE. CDR3 length: 15 amino acids. Trimming removed 4 bases at V and 0 bases at J, with 12 bases between. The CDR3, as DNA: TGTGCCAGCAGCCCACGCTACCGAAGCACAGATACGCAGTATTTT. This encodes CASSPRYRSTDTQYF. Full variable domain (outside the CDR3, taken from reference TRBV5-8 and TRBJ2-3): EAGVTQSPTHLIKTRGQQATLRCSPISGHTSVYWYQQALGLGLQFLLWYDEGEERNRGNFPPRFSGRQFPNYSSELNVNALELEDSALYLCASSPRYRSTDTQYFGPGTRLTVL.

In this sample, this clonotype turned up many times. The chain has TRBV20-1 and TRBJ2-3; D not certain. V lost 6 bases to trimming and J lost 0 bases, with 16 bases between them. Germline-derived CDR1 and CDR2 are DFQATT and SNEGSKA (reference sequence). This CDR3 is built from 15 residues. The CDR3 nucleotides are TGCAGTGCCCCCCTCGGGTTTTTAAGCACAGATACGCAGTATTTT. Amino acids: CSAPLGFLSTDTQYF.

This clonotype has at least ten counts. The chain joins TRBV7-3 to TRBJ2-1, with TRBD2 identical over 13 bases. The CDR3 totals 15 residues. The V segment lost 4 bases and the J segment 4 bases; nucleotides outside the gene matches: 1. Germline lookup yields CDR1 SGHTA and CDR2 FQGTGA. CDR3 nucleotide sequence: TGTGCCAGCAGCTGGACTAGCGGGAGTTACAATGAGCAGTTCTTC. Translation gives CASSWTSGSYNEQFF.

This clonotype has at least ten counts. The genes are TRBV12-3 or TRBV12-4 and TRBJ2-3; D gene unclear. The CDR3 has 11 amino acids. The V gene lost 7 bases and the J gene lost 2 bases, with 4 bases spanning the gap. The CDR3 nucleotides read TGTGCCAGCAAACACACAGATACGCAGTATTTT. Its protein is CASKHTDTQYF.

The genes are TRBV20-1 and TRBJ1-2; 10 positions match TRBD1. The germline CDR1 and CDR2 sequences are DFQATT and SNEGSKA (reference sequence). With 5 bases clipped from V and 5 bases from J, the junction kept 8 bases outside the gene matches. The CDR3 sequence is 14 residues long. The CDR3 DNA sequence: TGCAGTGCTCCGGGACAGGGGTCGGGGTATGGCTACACCTTC. Amino acids: CSAPGQGSGYGYTF.

This clonotype was seen ten or more times. The chain employs TRBV27 and TRBJ2-1; 8 nucleotides match TRBD1. V was pared by 2 bases and J by 8 bases, with 8 bases of the junction left unmatched. This CDR3 comprises 15 residues. Per germline, CDR1 MNHEY and CDR2 SMNVEV (reference sequence). Here the CDR3 reads CASSLLRTGWDEQFF. The CDR3, as DNA: TGTGCCAGCAGTTTACTAAGGACAGGGTGGGATGAGCAGTTCTTC.

This clonotype was counted many times. The rearrangement joins TRBV5-1 to TRBJ2-2, with D hard to call. The V gene's germline CDR1 is SGHRS and CDR2 YFSETQ. Trimming left V 0 bases short and J 5 bases short, with 8 bases between. The CDR3 sequence is 14 residues long. CDR3 in amino acids: CASSLGSLTGELFF. As DNA, the CDR3 is TGCGCCAGCAGCTTGGGCTCGCTAACCGGGGAGCTGTTTTTT.

This clonotype was recorded many times. V usage is TRBV6-2 or TRBV6-3 and J usage is TRBJ2-7; D is tentatively TRBD1 or TRBD2 (5 bases each). CDR3 length: 14 residues. Per germline, CDR1 MNHEY and CDR2 SVGEGT. The ends were cut back, 4 bases at V and 2 bases at J, with 12 bases in the middle. The CDR3 sequence is CASSFPRDAYEQYF. The CDR3 DNA is TGTGCCAGCAGTTTCCCCCGGGACGCCTACGAGCAGTACTTC.

On this clonotype itself: No DNA is shown, since the ends of the CDR3 on it are uncertain; the CDR3 is the one TCRdb lists. V and J are TRBV4-1 and TRBJ2-2. Per germline, CDR1 MGHRA and CDR2 YSYEKL. The CDR3 length is 14 residues, termini included. CDR3: CASSQGSTSGELFF.

This clonotype has ten or more counts. This rearrangement joins TRBV20-1 to TRBJ1-2; possibly TRBD1 for D (5 bases). The CDR3 runs to 15 residues. Trimming left V 0 bases short and J 6 bases short, with 17 bases between. Germline CDR1 is DFQATT and CDR2 is SNEGSKA (reference sequence). The CDR3 protein is CSARDPTGFENGYTF. CDR3 sequence (DNA): TGCAGTGCTAGAGATCCAACAGGCTTTGAGAATGGCTACACCTTC.